This TCR beta chain was captured by sequencing in a study of T-cell memory formation after mild COVID-19. TCR alpha and TCR beta cDNA libraries with sample barcodes and UMIs came from 5'RACE using constant-segment primers. TCRdb passed the 5' RACE reads through MiXCR, listing each CDR3 protein once. The sample consists of roughly 510,000 distinct CDR3 sequences, roughly 17% of them appearing once. The length of the CDR3 is 15 residues. Germline V lookup: CDR1 SNHLY, CDR2 FYNNEI. Trimming removed 10 bases at V and 0 bases at J, with 18 bases between. The sequence was obtained from an adult woman who had mild COVID-19 (a few samples of this study predate the infection). Cell type and time point are not known. The J gene is TRBJ1-1, the V gene TRBV2; perhaps TRBD1 as D (6 bases). Sequencing was done on a sample of PBMCs or a T cell subset sorted from them (not recorded which). CDR3 coding DNA: TGTGCCACCCCGGCCGGGACAACTCTGAACACTGAAGCTTTCTTT. It is translated as CATPAGTTLNTEAFF.